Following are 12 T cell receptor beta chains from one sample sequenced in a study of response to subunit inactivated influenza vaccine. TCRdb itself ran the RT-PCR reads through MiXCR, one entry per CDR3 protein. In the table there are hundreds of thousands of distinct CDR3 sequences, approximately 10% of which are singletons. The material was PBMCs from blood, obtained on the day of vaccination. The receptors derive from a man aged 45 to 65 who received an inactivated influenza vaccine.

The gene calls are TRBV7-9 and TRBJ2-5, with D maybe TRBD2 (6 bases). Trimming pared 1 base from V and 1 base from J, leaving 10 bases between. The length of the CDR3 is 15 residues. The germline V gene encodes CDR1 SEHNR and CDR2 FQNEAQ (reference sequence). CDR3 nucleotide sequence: TGTGCCAGCAGCTTAGTTTGGGACTCCCAAGAGACCCAGTACTTC. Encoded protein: CASSLVWDSQETQYF.

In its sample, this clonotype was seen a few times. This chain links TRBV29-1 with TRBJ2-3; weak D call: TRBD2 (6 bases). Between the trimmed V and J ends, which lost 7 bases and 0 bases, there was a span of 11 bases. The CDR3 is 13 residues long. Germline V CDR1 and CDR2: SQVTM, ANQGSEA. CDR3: CSAGTSSTDTQYF. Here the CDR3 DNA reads TGCAGCGCCGGGACTTCCAGCACAGATACGCAGTATTTT.

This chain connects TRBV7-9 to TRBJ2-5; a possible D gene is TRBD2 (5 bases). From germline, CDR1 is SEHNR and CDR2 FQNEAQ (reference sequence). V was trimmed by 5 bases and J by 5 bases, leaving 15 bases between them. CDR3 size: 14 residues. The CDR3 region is CASSPSPDWETQYF. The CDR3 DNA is TGTGCCAGCAGCCCGTCTCCGGACTGGGAGACCCAGTACTTC.

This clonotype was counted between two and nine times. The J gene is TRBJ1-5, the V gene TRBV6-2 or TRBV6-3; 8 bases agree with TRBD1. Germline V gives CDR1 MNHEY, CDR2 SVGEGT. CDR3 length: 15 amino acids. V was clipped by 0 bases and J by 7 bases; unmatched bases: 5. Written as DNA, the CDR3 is TGTGCCAGCAGTTACTCAGGACAGGGCGGCCAGCCCCAGCATTTT. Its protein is CASSYSGQGGQPQHF.

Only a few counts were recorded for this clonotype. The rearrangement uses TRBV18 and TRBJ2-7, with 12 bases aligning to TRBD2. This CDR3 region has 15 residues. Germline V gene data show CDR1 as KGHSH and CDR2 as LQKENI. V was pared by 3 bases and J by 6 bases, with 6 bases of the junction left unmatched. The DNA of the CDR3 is TGTGCCAGCTCACCCGTGACTAGCGGGAGTTCCGAGCAGTACTTC. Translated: CASSPVTSGSSEQYF.

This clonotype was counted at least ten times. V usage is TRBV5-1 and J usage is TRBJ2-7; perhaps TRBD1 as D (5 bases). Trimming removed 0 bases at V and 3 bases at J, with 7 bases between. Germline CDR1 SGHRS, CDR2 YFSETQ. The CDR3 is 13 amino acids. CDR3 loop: CASSLEDNYEQYF. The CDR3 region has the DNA TGCGCCAGCAGCTTGGAGGACAACTACGAGCAGTACTTC.

The chain's CDR3 is CASSLVTNSPLHF. CDR3 sequence (DNA): TGTGCCAGCAGCTTAGTTACGAATTCACCCCTCCACTTT. J is TRBJ1-6 and V is TRBV7-2; D unclear. The CDR3 extends over 13 amino acids. The germline gives CDR1 SGHTA, CDR2 FQGNSA. The V gene lost 1 base and the J gene lost 7 bases, with 5 bases spanning the gap.

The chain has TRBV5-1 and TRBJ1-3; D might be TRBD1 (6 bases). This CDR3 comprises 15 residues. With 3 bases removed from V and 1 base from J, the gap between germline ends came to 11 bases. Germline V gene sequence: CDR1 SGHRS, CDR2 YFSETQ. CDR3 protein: CASSSGQFSGNTIYF. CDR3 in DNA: TGCGCCAGCAGCTCGGGACAATTTTCTGGAAACACCATATATTTT.

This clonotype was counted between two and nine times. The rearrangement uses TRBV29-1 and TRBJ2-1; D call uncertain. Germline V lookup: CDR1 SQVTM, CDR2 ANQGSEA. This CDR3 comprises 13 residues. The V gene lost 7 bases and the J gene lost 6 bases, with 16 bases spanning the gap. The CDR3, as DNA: TGCAGCGCTGGAGTCATCCGGACCAATGAGCAGTTCTTC. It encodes CSAGVIRTNEQFF.

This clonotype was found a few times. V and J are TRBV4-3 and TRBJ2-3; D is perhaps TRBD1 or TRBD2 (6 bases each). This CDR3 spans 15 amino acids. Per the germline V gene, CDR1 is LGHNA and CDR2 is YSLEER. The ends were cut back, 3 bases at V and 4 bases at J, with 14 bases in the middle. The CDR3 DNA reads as TGCGCCAGCAGCCACCAGCGGAGGGGGTCAGATACGCAGTATTTT. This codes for CASSHQRRGSDTQYF.

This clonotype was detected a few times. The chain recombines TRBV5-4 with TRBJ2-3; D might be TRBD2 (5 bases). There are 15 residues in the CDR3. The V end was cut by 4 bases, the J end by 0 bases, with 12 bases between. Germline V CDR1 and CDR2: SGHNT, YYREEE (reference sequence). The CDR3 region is CASSPGGLSTDTQYF. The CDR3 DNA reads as TGTGCCAGCAGCCCCGGAGGACTTAGCACAGATACGCAGTATTTT.

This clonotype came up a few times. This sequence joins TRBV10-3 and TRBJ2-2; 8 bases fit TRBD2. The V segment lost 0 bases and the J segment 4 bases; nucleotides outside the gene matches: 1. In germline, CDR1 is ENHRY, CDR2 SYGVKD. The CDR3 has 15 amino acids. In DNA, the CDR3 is TGTGCCATCAGTGAGTCCACTAGCGGCACCGGGGAGCTGTTTTTT. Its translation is CAISESTSGTGELFF.